This TCR beta chain originates from a study of T cells and Merkel cell carcinoma outcomes. General study findings and limits: In Merkel cell carcinoma, repertoire and T-cell density reportedly predicted outcomes.

Assay: immunoSEQ multiplex PCR; the TCRdb copy retains only in-frame clones and omits some. The data contain roughly 13,000 clones, 92% of them singletons. Germline CDR1 ENHRY, CDR2 SYGVKD. The CDR3 has 15 residues. The junction had 4 bases not matched to a gene; V was cut back by 10 bases and J by 1 base. As regards this clone: Its antigen is not identified.

The chain recombines TRBV10-3 with TRBJ2-3; TRBD2 aligns across 14 bases. What was sequenced was tumor tissue from Merkel cell carcinoma. The sequence derives from a human donor with Merkel cell carcinoma. CDR3 sequence (DNA): TGTGCCACCGGGGGACTAGCGGGGGGCACAGATACGCAGTATTTT. Translated: CATGGLAGGTDTQYF.